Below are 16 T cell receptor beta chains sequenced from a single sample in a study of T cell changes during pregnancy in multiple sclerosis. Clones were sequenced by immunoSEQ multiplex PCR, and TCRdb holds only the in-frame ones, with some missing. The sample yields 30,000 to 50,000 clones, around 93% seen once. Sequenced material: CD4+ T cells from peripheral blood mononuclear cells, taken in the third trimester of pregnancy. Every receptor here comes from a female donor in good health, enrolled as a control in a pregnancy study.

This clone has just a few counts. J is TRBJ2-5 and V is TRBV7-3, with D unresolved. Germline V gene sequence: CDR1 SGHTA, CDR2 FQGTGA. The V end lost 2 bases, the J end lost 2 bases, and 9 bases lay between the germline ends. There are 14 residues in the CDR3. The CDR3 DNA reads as TGTGCCAGCAGCTTATCGAGCAAACAAGAGACCCAGTACTTC. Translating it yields CASSLSSKQETQYF.

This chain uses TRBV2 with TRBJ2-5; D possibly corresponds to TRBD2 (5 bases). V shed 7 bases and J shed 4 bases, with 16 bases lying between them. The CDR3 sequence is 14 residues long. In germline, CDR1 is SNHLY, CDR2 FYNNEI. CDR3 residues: CASTPQLALETQYF. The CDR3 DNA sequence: TGTGCCAGCACCCCTCAGCTAGCTCTAGAGACCCAGTACTTC.

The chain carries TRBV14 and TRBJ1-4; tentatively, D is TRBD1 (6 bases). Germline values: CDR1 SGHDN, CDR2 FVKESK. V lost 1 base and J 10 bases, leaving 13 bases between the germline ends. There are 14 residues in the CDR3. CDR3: CASSQGVDRRKLFF. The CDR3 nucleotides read TGTGCCAGCAGCCAAGGGGTGGACAGAAGAAAACTGTTTTTT.

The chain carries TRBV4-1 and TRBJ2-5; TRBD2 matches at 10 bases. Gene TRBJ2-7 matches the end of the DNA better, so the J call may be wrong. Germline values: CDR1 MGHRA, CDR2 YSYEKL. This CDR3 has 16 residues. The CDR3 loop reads CASSQGRASGSYEQYF. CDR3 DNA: TGCGCCAGCAGCCAAGGCCGAGCTAGCGGGAGCTACGAGCAGTACTTC.

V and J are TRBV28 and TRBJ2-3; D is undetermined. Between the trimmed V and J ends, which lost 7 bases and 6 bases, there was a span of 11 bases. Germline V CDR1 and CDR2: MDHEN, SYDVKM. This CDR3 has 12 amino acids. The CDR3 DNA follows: TGTGCCAGCACCCACTCATATGATACGCAGTATTTT. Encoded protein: CASTHSYDTQYF.

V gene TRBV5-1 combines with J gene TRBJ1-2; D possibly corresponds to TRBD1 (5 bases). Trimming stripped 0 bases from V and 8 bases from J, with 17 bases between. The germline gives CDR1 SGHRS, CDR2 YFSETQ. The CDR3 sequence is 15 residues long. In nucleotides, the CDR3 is TGCGCCAGCAGCTTGGCCAGTACCGGGGGTGTGGGCTACACCTTC. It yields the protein CASSLASTGGVGYTF.

CDR3 nucleotide sequence: TGTGCCAGCTCACCACCAAATAGGGGAACCGGGGAGCTGTTTTTT. Protein: CASSPPNRGTGELFF. The chain is built from TRBV18 and TRBJ2-2; maybe TRBD1 (5 bases). CDR1 is KGHSH, CDR2 LQKENI, per germline. The CDR3 runs 15 residues. Trimming left V 0 bases short and J 5 bases short, with 10 bases between.

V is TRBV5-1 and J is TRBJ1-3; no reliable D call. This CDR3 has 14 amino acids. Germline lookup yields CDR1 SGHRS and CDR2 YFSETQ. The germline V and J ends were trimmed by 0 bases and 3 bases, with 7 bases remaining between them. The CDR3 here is CASSLGGLGNTIYF. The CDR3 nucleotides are TGCGCCAGCAGCTTGGGAGGTCTTGGAAACACCATATATTTT. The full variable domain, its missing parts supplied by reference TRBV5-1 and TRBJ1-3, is KAGVTQTPRYLIKTRGQQVTLSCSPISGHRSVSWYQQTPGQGLQFLFEYFSETQRNKGNFPGRFSGRQFSNSRSEMNVSTLELGDSALYLCASSLGGLGNTIYFGEGSWLTVV.

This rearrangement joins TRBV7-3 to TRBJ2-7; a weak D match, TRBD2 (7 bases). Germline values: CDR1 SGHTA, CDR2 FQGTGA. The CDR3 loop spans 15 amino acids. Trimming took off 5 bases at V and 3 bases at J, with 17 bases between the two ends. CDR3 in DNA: TGTGCCAGCAGCCCCCATACGGGGGGCGGCTACGAGCAGTACTTC. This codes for CASSPHTGGGYEQYF.

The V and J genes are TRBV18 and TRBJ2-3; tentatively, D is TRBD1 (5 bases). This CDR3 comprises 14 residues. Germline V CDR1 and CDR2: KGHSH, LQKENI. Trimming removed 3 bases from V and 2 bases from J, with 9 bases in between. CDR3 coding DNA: TGTGCCAGCTCACCGCAGGGTATCACAGATACGCAGTATTTT. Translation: CASSPQGITDTQYF.

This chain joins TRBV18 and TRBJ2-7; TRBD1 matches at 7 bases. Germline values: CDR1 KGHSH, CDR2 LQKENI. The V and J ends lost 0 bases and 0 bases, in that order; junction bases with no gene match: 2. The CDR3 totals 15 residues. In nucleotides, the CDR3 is TGTGCCAGCTCACCACCGGGACAGAGCTCCTACGAGCAGTACTTC. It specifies CASSPPGQSSYEQYF.

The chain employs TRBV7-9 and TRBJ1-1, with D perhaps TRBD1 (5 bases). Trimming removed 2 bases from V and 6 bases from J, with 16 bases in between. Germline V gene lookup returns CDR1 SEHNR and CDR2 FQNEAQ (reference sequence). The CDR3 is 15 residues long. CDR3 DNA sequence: TGTGCCAGCAGCTTATCGGCAGGGAAGATCGCTGAAGCTTTCTTT. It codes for CASSLSAGKIAEAFF.

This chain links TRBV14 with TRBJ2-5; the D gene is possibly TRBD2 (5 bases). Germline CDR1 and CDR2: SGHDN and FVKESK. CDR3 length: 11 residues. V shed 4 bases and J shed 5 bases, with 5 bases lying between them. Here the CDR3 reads CASSRGETQYF. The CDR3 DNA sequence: TGTGCCAGCAGCCGAGGGGAGACCCAGTACTTC.

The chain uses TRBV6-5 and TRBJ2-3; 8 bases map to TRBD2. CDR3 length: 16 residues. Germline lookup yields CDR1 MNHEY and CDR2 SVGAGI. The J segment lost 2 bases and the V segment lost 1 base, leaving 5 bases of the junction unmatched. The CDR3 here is CASSYWLAGPTDTQYF. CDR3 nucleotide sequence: TGTGCCAGCAGTTACTGGCTAGCGGGCCCCACAGATACGCAGTATTTT.

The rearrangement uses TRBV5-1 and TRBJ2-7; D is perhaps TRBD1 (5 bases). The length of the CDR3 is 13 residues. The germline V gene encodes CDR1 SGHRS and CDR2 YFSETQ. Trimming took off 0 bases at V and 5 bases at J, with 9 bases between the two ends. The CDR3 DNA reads TGCGCCAGCAGCTTGGGGACACTGGACGAGCAGTACTTC. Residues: CASSLGTLDEQYF.

CDR3 DNA: TGTGCCAGCAGTGAAGGAACCGCAGGGCTCGGAAACACCATATATTTT. Its protein is CASSEGTAGLGNTIYF. The V and J genes are TRBV6-1 and TRBJ1-3, with TRBD1 as a possible D gene (5 bases). The CDR3 spans 16 residues. Germline-derived CDR1 and CDR2 are MNHNS and SASEGT. The V end lost 1 base, the J end lost 4 bases, and 14 bases lay between the germline ends.